These T cell receptor beta chains were read from a single sample in a study of control samples from healthy donors and cancer patients. Sequencing was performed with immunoSEQ multiplex PCR; in TCRdb, only in-frame clones are kept and a portion is missing. Here the sample spans about 170,000 clones, about 93% being singletons. The specimen was blood. Receptors originate from a woman in her fifties or sixties in good health. The CDR3 runs from the conserved cysteine through the conserved F or W. The D gene is left open where the match is weak. Clone size is shown for a subset of rows, as once, few, many or a class of expanded clone.

J gene,V gene,clone size,D gene,CDR3 protein,CDR3 DNA
TRBJ1-5,TRBV6-5,-,-,CGTDIRTNQPQHF,TGTGGAACAGACATTCGAACAAATCAGCCCCAGCATTTT
TRBJ1-1,TRBV7-2,-,TRBD1,CASSLEGARMNTEAFF,TGTGCCAGCAGCTTAGAGGGGGCGAGGATGAACACTGAAGCTTTCTTT
TRBJ1-3,TRBV5-1,few,-,CASSPLSGNTIYF,TGCGCCAGCAGCCCACTTTCCGGAAACACCATATATTTT
TRBJ1-6,TRBV7-2,-,-,CASSTGLPGISPLHF,TGTGCCAGCAGCACCGGACTTCCCGGGATTTCACCCCTCCACTTT
TRBJ2-5,TRBV18,-,TRBD2,CASSLRTISRTSGGPGETQYF,TGTGCCAGCTCACTACGGACTATTTCCCGGACTAGCGGGGGCCCAGGGGAGACCCAGTACTTC
TRBJ2-7,TRBV4-3,-,TRBD2,CASSQEWLAGGNEQYF,TGCGCCAGCAGCCAAGAATGGCTAGCGGGAGGGAACGAGCAGTACTTC
TRBJ1-1,TRBV2,-,-,CASSYQRGEHSEAFF,TGTGCCAGCAGTTACCAACGGGGGGAACACTCTGAAGCTTTCTTT
TRBJ1-1,TRBV20-1,-,-,CSATGTEAFF,TGCAGTGCGACTGGGACTGAAGCTTTCTTT
TRBJ1-2,TRBV7-2,once,-,CASSFSGGAYGYTF,TGTGCCAGCAGCTTTTCGGGGGGCGCCTATGGCTACACCTTC
TRBJ1-1,TRBV6-5,once,-,CASSYDPGLLSEAFF,TGTGCCAGCAGCTACGATCCAGGGTTGTTGTCTGAAGCTTTCTTT
TRBJ1-1,TRBV5-1,few,TRBD1,CASSLEPGTGRYTEAFF,TGCGCCAGCAGCTTGGAACCCGGGACAGGGAGGTACACTGAAGCTTTCTTT
TRBJ1-5,TRBV6-2/TRBV6-3,-,TRBD1,CASSYGQGGQPQHF,TGTGCCAGCAGTTACGGGCAGGGGGGTCAGCCCCAGCATTTT
TRBJ1-2,TRBV6-5,-,-,CATSDPNYGYTF,TGTGCCACCTCGGACCCTAACTATGGCTACACCTTC
TRBJ1-5,TRBV27,-,-,CASSTGHQPQHF,TGTGCCAGCAGTACAGGGCACCAGCCCCAGCATTTT
TRBJ1-2,TRBV5-1,-,-,CASSFGVGGYGYTF,TGCGCCAGCAGCTTTGGTGTCGGGGGCTATGGCTACACCTTC
TRBJ1-1,TRBV15,-,TRBD1,CATSRDRGQNTEAFF,TGTGCCACCAGCCGAGACAGGGGGCAGAACACTGAAGCTTTCTTT
TRBJ1-3,TRBV9,-,TRBD1,CASSERPGQAAGNTIYF,TGTGCCAGCAGCGAAAGACCCGGACAGGCGGCTGGAAACACCATATATTTT
TRBJ2-7,TRBV4-1,-,TRBD1,CASSQGLTRTGGRAEQYF,TGCGCCAGCAGCCAAGGGCTAACCAGAACAGGGGGGCGGGCCGAGCAGTACTTC
TRBJ1-2,TRBV9,-,-,CASSPDGTLFGYTF,TGTGCCAGCAGCCCTGATGGAACCTTATTTGGCTACACCTTC
TRBJ1-2,TRBV2,-,-,CASSESQRLHRLNPGYTF,TGTGCCAGCAGTGAATCGCAGAGACTACACCGCCTGAATCCGGGCTACACCTTC
TRBJ1-4,TRBV2,once,-,CASSEWRTNEKLFF,TGTGCCAGCAGTGAATGGAGAACTAATGAAAAACTGTTTTTT
TRBJ2-3,TRBV14,-,-,CASSSLRGPSTDTQYF,TGTGCCAGCAGCTCCCTCAGGGGCCCGAGCACAGATACGCAGTATTTT
TRBJ1-2,TRBV5-4,few,-,CASSLLSGETGYTF,TGTGCCAGCAGCTTGCTATCAGGGGAGACGGGCTACACCTTC
TRBJ1-2,TRBV5-1,-,-,CASSPRPDTNYGYTF,TGCGCCAGCAGCCCCCGCCCGGACACGAACTATGGCTACACCTTC
TRBJ1-2,TRBV6-2/TRBV6-3,-,-,CASSYRQTYGYTF,TGTGCCAGCAGTTACCGCCAGACCTATGGCTACACCTTC
TRBJ2-2,TRBV5-1,-,TRBD2,CASSARSGGHNTGELFF,TGCGCCAGCAGCGCTCGAAGCGGGGGTCACAACACCGGGGAGCTGTTTTTT
TRBJ1-3,TRBV6-6,-,-,CASSSPAGYSGNTIYF,TGTGCCAGCAGCTCCCCGGCCGGGTACTCTGGAAACACCATATATTTT
TRBJ1-5,TRBV12-5,once,-,CASGLGGDQPQHF,TGTGCTAGTGGTTTGGGTGGAGATCAGCCCCAGCATTTT
TRBJ2-6,TRBV19,-,-,CASRYNRIISGANVLTF,TGTGCCAGTAGGTACAATAGAATCATTTCTGGGGCCAACGTCCTGACTTTC
TRBJ2-2,TRBV12-5,-,-,CASGGGEELFF,TGTGCTAGTGGTGGAGGTGAGGAGCTGTTTTTT
TRBJ2-1,TRBV11-2,-,-,CASRSSGVNEQFF,TGTGCCAGCAGGAGCTCTGGGGTTAATGAGCAGTTCTTC
TRBJ1-1,TRBV9,-,-,CASSPRDRMNTEAFF,TGTGCCAGCAGCCCCCGCGACCGGATGAACACTGAAGCTTTCTTT
TRBJ2-1,TRBV21-1,-,-,CASSKTGGPYNEQFF,TGTGCCAGCAGCAAGACAGGGGGACCCTACAATGAGCAGTTCTTC
TRBJ2-2,TRBV7-3,-,TRBD2,CASSSQRGANTGELFF,TGTGCCAGCAGCTCCCAGCGGGGAGCGAACACCGGGGAGCTGTTTTTT
TRBJ2-2,TRBV6-5,-,TRBD1,CASSPDRANTGELFF,TGTGCCAGCAGCCCCGACAGGGCGAACACCGGGGAGCTGTTTTTT
TRBJ1-3,TRBV12-5,-,-,CASGSSRAPGNTIYF,TGTGCTAGTGGGTCCAGCAGGGCACCTGGAAACACCATATATTTT
TRBJ1-1,TRBV19,once,TRBD1,CASTKVTGGAAEAFF,TGTGCCAGTACCAAAGTTACAGGGGGCGCCGCTGAAGCTTTCTTT
TRBJ1-1,TRBV4-3,-,-,CASSQARANTEAFF,TGCGCCAGCAGCCAGGCTCGGGCGAACACTGAAGCTTTCTTT
TRBJ2-2,TRBV2,-,TRBD1,CASSLEQGIGELFF,TGTGCCAGCAGCTTAGAACAGGGGATCGGGGAGCTGTTTTTT
TRBJ1-1,TRBV7-3,-,-,CASRLTANTEAFF,TGTGCCAGCAGGTTGACAGCGAACACTGAAGCTTTCTTT
TRBJ2-5,TRBV18,-,-,CASSPPGRDIDETQYF,TGTGCCAGCTCACCCCCAGGGCGGGACATTGATGAGACCCAGTACTTC